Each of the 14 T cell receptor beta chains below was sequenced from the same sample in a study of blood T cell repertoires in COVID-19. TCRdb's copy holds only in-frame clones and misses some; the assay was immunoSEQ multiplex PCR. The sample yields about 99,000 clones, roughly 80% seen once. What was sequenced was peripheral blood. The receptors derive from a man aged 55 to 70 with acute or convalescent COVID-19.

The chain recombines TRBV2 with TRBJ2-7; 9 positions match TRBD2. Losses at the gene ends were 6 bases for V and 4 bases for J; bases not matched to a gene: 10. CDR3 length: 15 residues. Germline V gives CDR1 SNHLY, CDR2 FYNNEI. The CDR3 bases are TGTGCCAGCAGCGCGGGGGGTAGCGGGAGTTACGAGCAGTACTTC. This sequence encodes CASSAGGSGSYEQYF.

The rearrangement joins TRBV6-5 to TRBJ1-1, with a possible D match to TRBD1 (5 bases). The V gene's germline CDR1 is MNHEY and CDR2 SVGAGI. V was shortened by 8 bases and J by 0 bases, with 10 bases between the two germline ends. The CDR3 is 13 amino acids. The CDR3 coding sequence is TGTGCCAGCCGGGTACAGGTGAACACTGAAGCTTTCTTT. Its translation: CASRVQVNTEAFF.

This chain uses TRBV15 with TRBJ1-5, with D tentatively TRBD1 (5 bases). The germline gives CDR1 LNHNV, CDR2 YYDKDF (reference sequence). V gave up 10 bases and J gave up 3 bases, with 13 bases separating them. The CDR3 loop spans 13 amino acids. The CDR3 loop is CAITRQYNQPQHF. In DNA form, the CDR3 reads TGTGCCATAACCCGACAGTACAATCAGCCCCAGCATTTT.

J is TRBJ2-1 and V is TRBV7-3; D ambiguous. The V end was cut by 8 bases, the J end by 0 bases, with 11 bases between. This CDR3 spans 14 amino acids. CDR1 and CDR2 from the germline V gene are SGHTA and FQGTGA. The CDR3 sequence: CASSAKSSYNEQFF. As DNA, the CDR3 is TGTGCCAGCTCCGCAAAGAGCTCCTACAATGAGCAGTTCTTC.

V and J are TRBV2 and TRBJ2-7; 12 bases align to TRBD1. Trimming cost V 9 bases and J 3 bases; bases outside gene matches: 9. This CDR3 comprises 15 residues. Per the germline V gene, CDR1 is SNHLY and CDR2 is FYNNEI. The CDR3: CASLSRDRGHYEQYF. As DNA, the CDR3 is TGTGCCAGTCTTTCCCGGGACAGGGGGCACTACGAGCAGTACTTC.

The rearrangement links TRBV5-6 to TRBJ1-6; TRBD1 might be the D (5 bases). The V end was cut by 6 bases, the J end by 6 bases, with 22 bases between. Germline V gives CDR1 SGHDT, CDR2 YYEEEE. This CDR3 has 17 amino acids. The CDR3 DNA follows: TGTGCCAGCACCCAGTCTGGTATGAGACAGACTAATTCACCCCTCCACTTT. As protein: CASTQSGMRQTNSPLHF.

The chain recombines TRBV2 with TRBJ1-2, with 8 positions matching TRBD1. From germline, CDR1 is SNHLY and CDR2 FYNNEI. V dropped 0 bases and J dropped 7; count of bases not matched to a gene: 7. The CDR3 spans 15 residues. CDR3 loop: CASSEASQGAGGYTF. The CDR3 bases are TGTGCCAGCAGTGAAGCATCCCAGGGGGCGGGTGGCTACACCTTC.

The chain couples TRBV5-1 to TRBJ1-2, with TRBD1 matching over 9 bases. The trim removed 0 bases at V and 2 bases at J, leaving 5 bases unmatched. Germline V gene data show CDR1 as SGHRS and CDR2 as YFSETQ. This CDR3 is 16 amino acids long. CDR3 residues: CASSLDAGTGNYGYTF. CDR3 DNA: TGCGCCAGCAGCTTGGACGCCGGGACAGGGAACTATGGCTACACCTTC.

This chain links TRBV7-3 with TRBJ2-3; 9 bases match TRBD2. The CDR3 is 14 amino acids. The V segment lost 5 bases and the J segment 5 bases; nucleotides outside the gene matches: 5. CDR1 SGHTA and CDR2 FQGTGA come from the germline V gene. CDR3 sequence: CASSLGLAKDTQYF. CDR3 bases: TGTGCCAGCAGCCTCGGACTAGCGAAAGATACGCAGTATTTT.

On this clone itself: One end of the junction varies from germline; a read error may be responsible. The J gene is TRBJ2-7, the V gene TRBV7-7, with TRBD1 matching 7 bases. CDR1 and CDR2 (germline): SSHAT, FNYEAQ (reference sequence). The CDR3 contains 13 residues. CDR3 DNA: TGTGCTAGCAGCTTAGGGTCAGGGGGCGAGCAGTACTTC. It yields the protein CASSLGSGGEQYF. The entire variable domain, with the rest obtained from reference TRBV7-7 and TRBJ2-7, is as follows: GAGVSQSPRYKVTKRGQDVTLRCDPISSHATLYWYQQALGQGPEFLTYFNYEAQPDKSGLPSDRFSAERPEGSISTLTIQRTEQRDSAMYRCASSLGSGGEQYFGPGTRLTVT.

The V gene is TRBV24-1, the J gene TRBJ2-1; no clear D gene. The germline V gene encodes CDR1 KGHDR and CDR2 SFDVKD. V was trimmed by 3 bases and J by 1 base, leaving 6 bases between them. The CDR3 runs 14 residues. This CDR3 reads CATSDPGSYNEQFF. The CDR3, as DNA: TGTGCCACCAGTGATCCAGGATCCTACAATGAGCAGTTCTTC.

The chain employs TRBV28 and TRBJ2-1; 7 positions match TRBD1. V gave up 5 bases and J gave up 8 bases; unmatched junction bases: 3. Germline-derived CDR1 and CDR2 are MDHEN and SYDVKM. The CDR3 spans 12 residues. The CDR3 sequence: CASSDRVHEQFF. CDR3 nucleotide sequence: TGTGCCAGCAGTGACAGGGTGCATGAGCAGTTCTTC. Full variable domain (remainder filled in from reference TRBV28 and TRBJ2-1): DVKVTQSSRYLVKRTGEKVFLECVQDMDHENMFWYRQDPGLGLRLIYFSYDVKMKEKGDIPEGYSVSREKKERFSLILESASTNQTSMYLCASSDRVHEQFFGPGTRLTVL.

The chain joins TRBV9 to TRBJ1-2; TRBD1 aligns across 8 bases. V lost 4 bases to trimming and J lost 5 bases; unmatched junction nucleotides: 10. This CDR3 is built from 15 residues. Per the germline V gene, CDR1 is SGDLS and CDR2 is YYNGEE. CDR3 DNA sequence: TGTGCCAGCAGCCAAGTGACAGGGGTGGAGTATGGCTACACCTTC. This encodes CASSQVTGVEYGYTF.

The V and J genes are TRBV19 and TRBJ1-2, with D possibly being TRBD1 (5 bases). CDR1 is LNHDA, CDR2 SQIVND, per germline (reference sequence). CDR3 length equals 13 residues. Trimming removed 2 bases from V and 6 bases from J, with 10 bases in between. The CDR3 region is CASSIQGFDGYTF. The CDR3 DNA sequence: TGTGCCAGTAGTATACAGGGCTTCGATGGCTACACCTTC.